These 28 T cell receptor beta chains came from one sample sequenced in a study of lymphopenia after photon versus proton radiotherapy. TCRdb's table, derived via immunoSEQ multiplex PCR, lists solely in-frame clones and lacks some. The data show around 55,000 clones, approximately 88% seen once. The sample in question was peripheral blood, obtained from a patient treated with proton-based radiotherapy. The receptors derive from a man between 60 and 75 years old with pancreatic cancer.

The chain couples TRBV9 to TRBJ2-7; 10 bases match TRBD2. The CDR3 is 14 amino acids. J gave up 3 bases and V 3 bases, and 3 bases lay outside the gene matches. Looked up from germline, CDR1 is SGDLS and CDR2 is YYNGEE. CDR3 amino acids: CASSEGLANYEQYF. CDR3 coding DNA: TGTGCCAGCAGCGAGGGACTAGCGAACTACGAGCAGTACTTC.

This CDR3 is CASSLDSYGTQYF. As DNA, the CDR3 is TGTGCCAGCAGTTTAGACAGTTACGGGACCCAGTACTTC. The rearrangement links TRBV6-5 to TRBJ2-5; D may be TRBD1 (5 bases). The CDR3 covers 13 residues. In germline, CDR1 is MNHEY, CDR2 SVGAGI. V shed 4 bases and J shed 7 bases, with 13 bases lying between them.

The chain has TRBV25-1 and TRBJ2-7; TRBD2 matches at 10 bases. Germline V gene lookup returns CDR1 MGHDK and CDR2 SYGVNS. The CDR3 contains 15 residues. With 0 bases clipped from V and 6 bases from J, the junction kept 5 bases outside the gene matches. The CDR3 bases are TGTGCCAGCAGTGAATATACAGCGGGAGGGGGCGAGCAGTACTTC. Translation: CASSEYTAGGGEQYF.

The genes are TRBV4-3 and TRBJ2-3; D not resolved. The CDR3 runs 16 residues. CDR1 is LGHNA and CDR2 is YSLEER in the germline V gene. Trimming took 0 bases from V and 2 from J, leaving 12 bases between them. CDR3 DNA sequence: TGCGCCAGCAGCCAAGATCGCGGCGGAACCACAGATACGCAGTATTTT. Protein sequence: CASSQDRGGTTDTQYF.

The J gene is TRBJ2-3, the V gene TRBV5-4; D not certain. The CDR3 extends over 12 amino acids. Germline loops: CDR1 SGHNT, CDR2 YYREEE (reference sequence). Trimming cost V 4 bases and J 5 bases, with 8 bases left between them. Written as DNA, the CDR3 is TGTGCCAGCAGCACGTTCCAAGATACGCAGTATTTT. It specifies CASSTFQDTQYF.

CDR3 DNA sequence: TGTGCCAGCAGCCCCCGGACAGGGGGCACAGAGCAGTTCTTC. It specifies CASSPRTGGTEQFF. The chain combines TRBV5-4 with TRBJ2-1, with 11 nucleotides matching TRBD1. This CDR3 spans 14 amino acids. In germline, CDR1 is SGHNT, CDR2 YYREEE (reference sequence). The ends lost 4 bases at V and 10 bases at J; junction bases unmatched: 7.

J is TRBJ2-1 and V is TRBV5-1; 8 bases agree with TRBD2. The CDR3 runs to 16 residues. Germline CDR1 and CDR2: SGHRS and YFSETQ. V was clipped by 1 base and J by 7 bases; unmatched bases: 10. CDR3 protein: CASSLSQAGVYNEQFF. CDR3 DNA sequence: TGCGCCAGCAGCTTGTCACAAGCGGGAGTGTATAATGAGCAGTTCTTC.

The V call is TRBV5-4, the J call TRBJ2-5; TRBD2 aligns across 7 bases. Unmatched junction bases numbered 8, after V lost 4 bases and J lost 2 bases. The CDR3 sequence is 15 residues long. Looked up from germline, CDR1 is SGHNT and CDR2 is YYREEE (reference sequence). The chain's CDR3 is CASSRASGKQETQYF. CDR3 DNA sequence: TGTGCCAGCAGCCGGGCTAGCGGAAAGCAAGAGACCCAGTACTTC.

The J gene is TRBJ1-5, the V gene TRBV7-2, with 10 bases lining up with TRBD1. This CDR3 region has 15 residues. Per germline, CDR1 SGHTA and CDR2 FQGNSA. Trimming cost V 5 bases and J 2 bases; bases outside gene matches: 3. The CDR3, as DNA: TGTGCCAGCAGCGAAGGACAGGGGGGCAATCAGCCCCAGCATTTT. Residues: CASSEGQGGNQPQHF.

J is TRBJ2-2 and V is TRBV27; 9 bases are shared with TRBD2. Per germline, CDR1 MNHEY and CDR2 SMNVEV (reference sequence). The V gene end was trimmed by 1 base and the J gene end by 2 bases; junction bases not matched to a gene: 5. This CDR3 contains 17 residues. The CDR3 sequence: CASSLLGTSSNTGELFF. In nucleotides, the CDR3 is TGTGCCAGCAGTTTATTGGGGACTAGCAGTAACACCGGGGAGCTGTTTTTT.

This rearrangement joins TRBV6-1 to TRBJ1-2, with D possibly being TRBD1 (5 bases). CDR1 and CDR2 (germline): MNHNS, SASEGT. The germline V and J ends were trimmed by 6 bases and 7 bases, with 15 bases remaining between them. There are 13 residues in the CDR3. The CDR3 nucleotides are TGTGCCAGCAGAGACGGGGGGGTAGCTGGCTACACCTTC. It is translated as CASRDGGVAGYTF.

V usage is TRBV18 and J usage is TRBJ2-1; possibly TRBD2 for D (5 bases). The V end was cut by 0 bases, the J end by 6 bases, with 9 bases between. The CDR3 length is 14 residues. The germline V gene encodes CDR1 KGHSH and CDR2 LQKENI. CDR3 sequence (DNA): TGTGCCAGCTCACCACCTCCGGGAAGCAATGAGCAGTTCTTC. Its translation: CASSPPPGSNEQFF.

This rearrangement joins TRBV5-1 to TRBJ2-1; D gene uncertain. There are 13 residues in the CDR3. Looked up from germline, CDR1 is SGHRS and CDR2 is YFSETQ. Trimming shortened V by 0 bases and J by 4 bases, and 5 bases separated the two germline ends. In DNA form, the CDR3 reads TGCGCCAGCAGCTTGGACCAATACAATGAGCAGTTCTTC. This sequence encodes CASSLDQYNEQFF.

V gene TRBV5-1 combines with J gene TRBJ2-2; TRBD2 aligns across 9 bases. The CDR3 is 16 amino acids. Trimming cost V 1 base and J 3 bases; bases outside gene matches: 4. Looked up from germline, CDR1 is SGHRS and CDR2 is YFSETQ. The CDR3 DNA follows: TGCGCCAGCAGCTTGATAGCGGGAGTCGACACCGGGGAGCTGTTTTTT. It translates to CASSLIAGVDTGELFF.

V gene TRBV5-5 combines with J gene TRBJ1-2; D is unresolved. V lost 0 bases to trimming and J lost 4 bases, with 7 bases between them. The germline CDR1 and CDR2 sequences are SGHKS and YYEKEE (reference sequence). This CDR3 region has 13 residues. The CDR3 protein is CASSLGFTYGYTF. DNA of the CDR3: TGTGCCAGCAGCTTGGGGTTCACCTATGGCTACACCTTC.

The chain combines TRBV4-3 with TRBJ2-6, with D perhaps TRBD1 (5 bases). CDR3 length: 19 residues. Germline assignment: CDR1 LGHNA and CDR2 YSLEER. Trimming left V 0 bases short and J 2 bases short, with 17 bases between. As DNA, the CDR3 is TGCGCCAGCAGCCAAGATTTTTATTCCGGCAGGGCTGGGGCCAACGTCCTGACTTTC. Translated, it gives CASSQDFYSGRAGANVLTF.

The chain uses TRBV18 and TRBJ2-3; 9 bases fit TRBD1. With V trimmed by 5 bases and J by 2 bases, 8 bases remained unmatched. The CDR3 is 16 amino acids. Germline values: CDR1 KGHSH, CDR2 LQKENI. CDR3 sequence: CASSRGTGKITDTQYF. CDR3 nucleotides: TGTGCCAGCTCAAGGGGGACAGGGAAGATCACAGATACGCAGTATTTT.

V usage is TRBV25-1 and J usage is TRBJ1-5, with D possibly TRBD1 on 6 matching bases. CDR1 MGHDK and CDR2 SYGVNS come from the germline V gene. CDR3 length equals 14 residues. With 5 bases removed from V and 2 bases from J, the gap between germline ends came to 10 bases. CDR3 bases: TGTGCCAGCAGTCCCAGGGGCGGCAATCAGCCCCAGCATTTT. Residues: CASSPRGGNQPQHF.

The rearrangement links TRBV19 to TRBJ2-7, with 8 bases identical to TRBD1. Trimming at V came to 6 bases and at J to 5 bases, leaving 6 bases not matched to a gene. Germline assignment: CDR1 LNHDA and CDR2 SQIVND (reference sequence). This CDR3 comprises 13 residues. The DNA for the CDR3 is TGTGCCAGTAGACGACAGGGGTCCCACGAGCAGTACTTC. Its protein is CASRRQGSHEQYF. The full variable domain, completed using reference TRBV19 and TRBJ2-7, is DGGITQSPKYLFRKEGQNVTLSCEQNLNHDAMYWYRQDPGQGLRLIYYSQIVNDFQKGDIAEGYSVSREKKESFPLTVTSAQKNPTAFYLCASRRQGSHEQYFGPGTRLTVT.

The rearrangement joins TRBV6-1 to TRBJ1-5; 8 bases agree with TRBD1. CDR3 length: 13 amino acids. V dropped 4 bases and J dropped 7; count of bases not matched to a gene: 3. The germline gives CDR1 MNHNS, CDR2 SASEGT. CDR3 coding DNA: TGTGCCAGCAGTGGACAGGGGTACCAGCCCCAGCATTTT. Its translation is CASSGQGYQPQHF.

A single count supports this clone. V usage is TRBV5-1 and J usage is TRBJ2-3; D is perhaps TRBD1 or TRBD2 (5 bases each). Germline CDR1 SGHRS, CDR2 YFSETQ. V shed 0 bases and J shed 4 bases, with 12 bases lying between them. This CDR3 has 15 residues. CDR3 sequence reads: CASSLVGAWADTQYF. CDR3 DNA: TGCGCCAGCAGCTTGGTCGGGGCCTGGGCAGATACGCAGTATTTT. The variable domain in full, with the rest retrieved from reference TRBV5-1 and TRBJ2-3, is KAGVTQTPRYLIKTRGQQVTLSCSPISGHRSVSWYQQTPGQGLQFLFEYFSETQRNKGNFPGRFSGRQFSNSRSEMNVSTLELGDSALYLCASSLVGAWADTQYFGPGTRLTVL.

In DNA, the CDR3 is TGTGCCAGCAGCTTAATCGTCCGGGGCTTAAATCAGCCCCAGCATTTT. Protein product: CASSLIVRGLNQPQHF. V gene TRBV7-8 combines with J gene TRBJ1-5; D may be TRBD1 (5 bases). Germline V gene data show CDR1 as SGHVS and CDR2 as FQNEAQ. V was cut by 2 bases and J by 4 bases, with 15 bases left in between. The CDR3 has 16 residues.

This rearrangement joins TRBV28 to TRBJ2-7; TRBD2 aligns across 14 bases. This CDR3 contains 13 residues. Germline trimming cut 7 bases from V and 6 bases from J; bases unmatched to any gene: 2. Looked up from germline, CDR1 is MDHEN and CDR2 is SYDVKM. The CDR3 nucleotides read TGTGCCAGCATGGGGACTAGCGGGAGCGAGCAGTACTTC. It is translated as CASMGTSGSEQYF. Full variable domain (outside the CDR3, taken from reference TRBV28 and TRBJ2-7): DVKVTQSSRYLVKRTGEKVFLECVQDMDHENMFWYRQDPGLGLRLIYFSYDVKMKEKGDIPEGYSVSREKKERFSLILESASTNQTSMYLCASMGTSGSEQYFGPGTRLTVT.

Written as DNA, the CDR3 is TGTGCCAGCAGTGAGAACCCCCGGGGGCGTCACGAGCAGTACTTC. Amino acid sequence: CASSENPRGRHEQYF. This sequence joins TRBV6-1 and TRBJ2-7; D tentatively reads TRBD1 or TRBD2 (6 bases each). V was shortened by 3 bases and J by 5 bases, with 17 bases between the two germline ends. This CDR3 comprises 15 residues. The germline gives CDR1 MNHNS, CDR2 SASEGT.

In DNA, the CDR3 is TGTGCCAGCAGCCAGGGACAGGGGTATGAAAAACTGTTTTTT. Translated: CASSQGQGYEKLFF. The V gene is TRBV7-9, the J gene TRBJ1-4; 10 nucleotides agree with TRBD1. CDR3 length equals 14 residues. The V gene's germline CDR1 is SEHNR and CDR2 FQNEAQ (reference sequence). J gave up 6 bases and V 5 bases, and 3 bases lay outside the gene matches.

V usage is TRBV6-1 and J usage is TRBJ1-1; D is unresolved. CDR3 length: 13 residues. V lost 6 bases and J lost 6, with 14 bases in between. Germline V lookup: CDR1 MNHNS, CDR2 SASEGT. CDR3 residues: CASRGPNQAEAFF. The CDR3, as DNA: TGTGCCAGCAGAGGACCGAACCAGGCTGAAGCTTTCTTT.

This sequence joins TRBV21-1 and TRBJ2-7. TRBV21-1 corresponds to a pseudogene. CDR3 length: 13 amino acids. The CDR3 coding sequence is TGTGCCAGCAGCCACGGGGCCCCATACGAGCAGTACTTC. Encoded protein: CASSHGAPYEQYF.

The V call is TRBV5-1, the J call TRBJ1-2, with D possibly TRBD1 on 5 matching bases. CDR1 and CDR2 from the germline V gene are SGHRS and YFSETQ. Between the trimmed V and J ends, which lost 3 bases and 6 bases, there was a span of 9 bases. This CDR3 has 12 amino acids. Written as DNA, the CDR3 is TGCGCCAGCAGCTATGGGACGGATGGCTACACCTTC. Translated: CASSYGTDGYTF.